In its sample, the clone carrying this T cell receptor (beta chain) was seen once. Its antigen is unidentified. Profiled with immunoSEQ multiplex PCR; TCRdb holds only in-frame clones, not every one. The table shows under 25,000 clones, with 70% to 85% occurring only once. Time point of the sample: recipient sample about 28 days before transplant, after cytoreduction. Germline V gene sequence: CDR1 MNHNS, CDR2 SASEGT. J was trimmed by 2 bases and V by 6 bases; bases with no gene match: 8. The CDR3 covers 15 residues. These data belong to a study of T cell clonotyping in hematopoietic cell transplantation. Study in general: Pretransplant recipient samples were taken after cytoreduction. Findings and limits, study-wide: After transplant, recipient diversity fell while pathologically expanded clonotypes grew through day 180.

The chain carries TRBV6-1 and TRBJ1-2; 8 bases match TRBD1. The sequencing here drew on peripheral blood mononuclear cells, taken before stem cell transplant. This sequence originates from a man aged 55 to 70 with acute myeloid leukemia. Some clones in this sample may be carry-over from other donors' samples. CDR3 DNA: TGTGCCAGCAGGACAGGGGACGCCTTCAACTATGGCTACACCTTC. This sequence encodes CASRTGDAFNYGYTF.